The 32 T cell receptor beta chains listed next were all sequenced from one sample in a study of T cell clusters in autoimmune cytopenias. TRB rearrangements were amplified by touch-down multiplex PCR with mixed TRB-A/B primers. TCRdb reprocessed the multiplex PCR reads and keeps a single row for each CDR3 protein, giving no DNA. This repertoire includes 9,500 to 14,000 distinct CDR3 sequences. Approximately 36,000 genome equivalents of blood DNA were amplified for TRB. These data also formed part of another study, on T cell repertoires in aging, cancer and after chemotherapy.

The sample comprised peripheral blood. These receptors originate from a human donor in good health.

The V call is TRBV12-3 or TRBV12-4, the J call TRBJ2-1. CDR3 size: 15 residues. Here the CDR3 reads CASSFRGSSYNEQFF.

The chain carries TRBV5-6 and TRBJ2-7; without DNA, the TCRdb call of TRBD1 cannot be checked. CDR3 size: 16 residues. Germline V lookup: CDR1 SGHDT, CDR2 YYEEEE. The CDR3 protein is CASSLESWQGRYEQYF.

The gene calls are TRBV7-2 and TRBJ2-1; lacking DNA, the TRBD1 call made by TCRdb goes unchecked. The CDR3 extends over 15 amino acids. Germline loops: CDR1 SGHTA, CDR2 FQGNSA. The CDR3 sequence: CASSSQGTVDNEQFF.

By frequency, this clonotype registers medium-sized (0.01 to 0.1%). The chain uses TRBV6-5 and TRBJ1-4. The CDR3 consists of 14 residues. Germline CDR1 reads MNHEY; CDR2 reads SVGAGI. CDR3 sequence: CATSNPKGGEKLFF.

The chain couples TRBV5-4 to TRBJ2-7. Germline CDR1 is SGHNT and CDR2 is YYREEE (reference sequence). This CDR3 region has 12 residues. CDR3: CASSSGSYEQYF.

This clonotype is medium-sized by frequency. The V call is TRBV19, the J call TRBJ1-5; without DNA, the TCRdb call of TRBD1 cannot be checked. The CDR3 spans 16 residues. Germline loops: CDR1 LNHDA, CDR2 SQIVND (reference sequence). The CDR3 here is CASSIPTAYSNQPQHF.

V and J are TRBV6-5 and TRBJ2-1; TCRdb picks TRBD2, but there is no DNA to check that call. The CDR3 spans 15 residues. Germline lookup yields CDR1 MNHEY and CDR2 SVGAGI. CDR3 sequence reads: CASRSLAGGYNEQFF.

The genes are TRBV6-6 and TRBJ1-4. The V gene's germline CDR1 is MNHNY and CDR2 SVGAGI (reference sequence). The CDR3 is 13 residues long. The CDR3 here is CASSYSTYEKLFF.

This sequence joins TRBV7-6 and TRBJ1-2; absent DNA, TCRdb's TRBD1 call cannot be checked. There are 12 residues in the CDR3. Germline V lookup: CDR1 SGHVS, CDR2 FNYEAQ. CDR3 in amino acids: CASSSTGIDYTF.

The CDR3 loop is CASSLEGIGEKLFF. The gene calls are TRBV5-4 and TRBJ1-4. Germline V gene lookup returns CDR1 SGHNT and CDR2 YYREEE (reference sequence). CDR3 length: 14 amino acids.

The rearrangement links TRBV27 to TRBJ2-5; the D gene TCRdb calls, TRBD1, cannot be checked with no DNA. The germline V gene encodes CDR1 MNHEY and CDR2 SMNVEV (reference sequence). The CDR3 contains 14 residues. The CDR3 sequence: CASSFVGAGETQYF.

Frequency places this clonotype as medium-sized. This rearrangement joins TRBV29-1 to TRBJ2-3. This CDR3 has 13 residues. CDR1 and CDR2 (germline): SQVTM, ANQGSEA. CDR3 sequence reads: CSVEGRSTDTQYF.

This clonotype ranks as medium-sized in terms of frequency. The CDR3 loop is CASSYSTGLGYEQYF. The rearrangement links TRBV6-6 to TRBJ2-7. Germline lookup yields CDR1 MNHNY and CDR2 SVGAGI (reference sequence). This CDR3 contains 15 residues.

By frequency, this clonotype is medium-sized (0.01 to 0.1%). The chain links TRBV19 to TRBJ2-2; absent DNA, TCRdb's TRBD2 call cannot be checked. Germline-derived CDR1 and CDR2 are LNHDA and SQIVND (reference sequence). CDR3 length equals 14 residues. The CDR3 is CASSILVLAGELFF.

The rearrangement joins TRBV5-1 to TRBJ2-6. Germline V gene sequence: CDR1 SGHRS, CDR2 YFSETQ. The CDR3 covers 14 residues. The CDR3 region is CASSLFSGANVLTF.

This clonotype shows up as medium-sized by frequency. CDR3 amino acids: CASSMQGSAYEQYF. The chain combines TRBV19 with TRBJ2-7. Germline-derived CDR1 and CDR2 are LNHDA and SQIVND (reference sequence). The CDR3 has 14 residues.

This CDR3 is CASSLGQNHGYTF. The chain joins TRBV5-6 to TRBJ1-2. CDR3 length: 13 residues. Germline CDR1 SGHDT, CDR2 YYEEEE.

The chain employs TRBV20-1 and TRBJ2-4; as DNA is missing, the TRBD1 call by TCRdb cannot be tested. This CDR3 has 17 residues. The germline CDR1 and CDR2 sequences are DFQATT and SNEGSKA (reference sequence). The CDR3 region is CSARGPDRGWAKNIQYF.

V is TRBV18 and J is TRBJ2-1; TCRdb returns TRBD2, unconfirmable since there is no DNA. The CDR3 covers 14 residues. From germline, CDR1 is KGHSH and CDR2 LQKENI. CDR3 amino acids: CASSPGTRGNEQFF.

V gene TRBV19 combines with J gene TRBJ2-5; TCRdb proposes TRBD2, but this gene call is untestable without DNA. This CDR3 spans 16 amino acids. Germline lookup yields CDR1 LNHDA and CDR2 SQIVND (reference sequence). The CDR3 loop reads CASNSGGLAGGETQYF.

The chain employs TRBV5-1 and TRBJ2-5; the D gene TCRdb calls, TRBD1, cannot be checked with no DNA. In germline, CDR1 is SGHRS, CDR2 YFSETQ. This CDR3 has 14 amino acids. The CDR3 sequence: CASSLLSNKETQYF.

CDR3 loop: CASSSTGTTNEKLFF. This chain connects TRBV12-3 or TRBV12-4 to TRBJ1-4; TCRdb proposes TRBD1, but this gene call is untestable without DNA. The CDR3 is 15 amino acids.

The chain combines TRBV7-2 with TRBJ1-1; TCRdb selects TRBD1, and the lack of DNA leaves this call unchecked. The CDR3 contains 15 residues. Germline V lookup: CDR1 SGHTA, CDR2 FQGNSA. CDR3 region: CASRGGTEGSTEAFF. The entire variable domain, with the rest obtained from reference TRBV7-2 and TRBJ1-1, is as follows: GAGVSQSPSNKVTEKGKDVELRCDPISGHTALYWYRQSLGQGLEFLIYFQGNSAPDKSGLPSDRFSAERTGGSVSTLTIQRTQQEDSAVYLCASRGGTEGSTEAFFGQGTRLTVV.

V usage is TRBV11-1 and J usage is TRBJ1-1; TCRdb's D call of TRBD1 is untestable without DNA. The CDR3 runs 14 residues. Germline V gene lookup returns CDR1 SGHAT and CDR2 FQDESV (reference sequence). CDR3 sequence: CASSLEGGETEAFF.

The chain recombines TRBV7-6 with TRBJ1-1; checking the TCRdb D call of TRBD1 is not possible without DNA. CDR1 and CDR2 from the germline V gene are SGHVS and FNYEAQ. The CDR3 has 14 residues. CDR3 region: CASSATGMNTEAFF.

The V call is TRBV13, the J call TRBJ2-7; TCRdb proposes TRBD2, but this gene call is untestable without DNA. The CDR3 contains 15 residues. Germline CDR1 PRHDT, CDR2 FYEKMQ (reference sequence). The CDR3 protein is CASSLGLAGGAEQYF. Drawing the rest from reference TRBV13 and TRBJ2-7, the complete variable domain is AAGVIQSPRHLIKEKRETATLKCYPIPRHDTVYWYQQGPGQDPQFLISFYEKMQSDKGSIPDRFSAQQFSDYHSELNMSSLELGDSALYFCASSLGLAGGAEQYFGPGTRLTVT.

This sequence joins TRBV28 and TRBJ1-1; TCRdb names TRBD1, which stays unverified in the absence of DNA. The CDR3 is 15 residues long. The germline gives CDR1 MDHEN, CDR2 SYDVKM. The CDR3 here is CASSRLGGFNTEAFF. Looking up the rest from reference TRBV28 and TRBJ1-1 gives the full variable domain: DVKVTQSSRYLVKRTGEKVFLECVQDMDHENMFWYRQDPGLGLRLIYFSYDVKMKEKGDIPEGYSVSREKKERFSLILESASTNQTSMYLCASSRLGGFNTEAFFGQGTRLTVV.

J is TRBJ1-6 and V is TRBV30; the TCRdb D gene call, TRBD1, has no DNA to confirm it. The CDR3 extends over 17 amino acids. CDR1 is GTSNPN and CDR2 is SVGIG in the germline V gene (reference sequence). The CDR3 region is CAWIHGAAPSYNSPLHF.

This clonotype is deemed medium-sized by its frequency. The chain links TRBV18 to TRBJ2-5. The germline V gene has CDR1 KGHSH and CDR2 LQKENI. The CDR3 spans 12 residues. The CDR3 spells CASSPLGETQYF.

This sequence joins TRBV5-6 and TRBJ1-2. This CDR3 spans 14 amino acids. Per germline, CDR1 SGHDT and CDR2 YYEEEE. CDR3 region: CASSLGLEGGGYTF.

This rearrangement joins TRBV27 to TRBJ2-1; as DNA is missing, the TRBD2 call by TCRdb cannot be tested. There are 14 residues in the CDR3. Germline V gives CDR1 MNHEY, CDR2 SMNVEV (reference sequence). The CDR3 is CASSELDSYNEQFF.

This clonotype is medium-sized (0.01 to 0.1%) by frequency. The V and J genes are TRBV29-1 and TRBJ1-2; no DNA is available, so the TRBD1 call from TCRdb remains unchecked. CDR1 SQVTM and CDR2 ANQGSEA come from the germline V gene. CDR3 length: 12 residues. CDR3 sequence reads: CSVRRQGGGYTF.